The entry below describes one T cell receptor (beta chain). Its antigen is still unknown. This record belongs to a study of cytomegalovirus exposure and HLA in healthy donors. Study results and limitations: A cluster of highly shared sequence variants was likely a sequencing artifact.

Researchers ran the PCR with 60 Vbeta and 13 Jbeta primers. TCRdb keeps only in-frame clones here, not all; method: immunoSEQ multiplex PCR. The table has around 130,000 clones, 74% seen once; the top ten hold approximately 5%. V gave up 5 bases and J gave up 5 bases, with 6 bases separating them. Germline V lookup: CDR1 SGHAT, CDR2 FQNNGV. This CDR3 region has 11 residues. The J gene is TRBJ1-1, the V gene TRBV11-2; D is unresolved. The clonotype originates from a woman in her forties or fifties in good health and CMV-seropositive. The sample consisted of PBMCs. The CDR3 bases are TGTGCCAGCAGCCCCCGTACTGAAGCTTTCTTT. Residues: CASSPRTEAFF. Using reference TRBV11-2 and TRBJ1-1 for the parts outside the CDR3, the full variable domain is EAGVAQSPRYKIIEKRQSVAFWCNPISGHATLYWYQQILGQGPKLLIQFQNNGVVDDSQLPKDRFSAERLKGVDSTLKIQPAKLEDSAVYLCASSPRTEAFFGQGTRLTVV.